This T cell receptor (beta chain) was sequenced in a study of cytomegalovirus exposure and HLA in healthy donors (dated by TCRdb to the late 2010s). Turning to the overall study: In an earlier analysis of 587 of the donors, 276 Gb of sequence data and approximately 120 million unique TCR beta sequences from approximately 180 million T cells were reported. Donor age, sex, ethnicity and CMV serostatus were collected together with the repertoire data. To study patterns of TCR occurrence, a later analysis re-analyzed previously published TCR beta repertoires from hundreds of donors and added high-resolution HLA genotyping. The study combined high-throughput TCR immunosequencing, statistical association of individual TCRs with disease status, and machine learning to predict cytomegalovirus infection status. Typing coverage varied by locus: roughly 629-640 donors for A, B, C, DRB1 and DQB1; approximately 500 for DQA1; about 590 for DPA1; fewer than 480 for DPB1. In a later genetic analysis, genome-wide SNP genotypes for about 55% of the roughly 700 donors were used, and that subset was treated as a discovery cohort. Rather than using new phenotypic data, the later analysis identified candidate immune exposures from TCR beta sequences and from how often those sequences occurred across donors. All discovery cohort repertoires had been generated on a single sequencing platform. A separate validation cohort of about 110 different subjects was used in addition to the roughly 720-subject first cohort. Several DR-DQ haplotypes were treated as single units for association and clustering because of strong linkage in the cohort. Among the roughly 400 genotyped donors, under 90% belonged to the genetic ancestry cluster associated with self-reported Caucasian donors. Across some 400 genotyped donors of the cohort, an average of approximately 200,000 unique TCR beta nucleotide sequences per donor were sequenced, and roughly a sixth of those sequences were non-productive. To decide whether each TCR beta V gene segment behaved as functional or pseudogenic, an earlier analysis of nearly 600 of the donors relied on high-throughput TCR beta sequencing. Class I and class II HLA loci were covered by the typing at four-digit resolution. The T cell repertoires of several hundred subjects were profiled by immunosequencing and related to cytomegalovirus serostatus. The study aimed to test whether signatures of past pathogen exposure could be identified by cataloging public T cell receptors. About 310 gigabases of sequencing data and roughly 90 million unique TCR sequences were included in an early release covering over 600 HLA-typed donors.

Here V drops 5 bases and J drops 2 bases, and the junction holds 3 bases not matched to any gene. The CDR3 covers 14 residues, taking in both the cysteine and the phenylalanine. The retained sequence is limited to the CDR3, 42 bases, with the frame set at the first base. CDR1 and CDR2, per the germline V gene (reference sequence), are LNHDA and SQIVND. The library was built by means of the immunoSEQ multiplex PCR assay. For the multiplex PCR, a mixture combining 60 forward primers for TCR Vbeta segments and 13 reverse primers for TCR Jbeta segments was used. Amplification of the CDR3 region of rearranged TCR beta genes was performed with a multiplex PCR assay on genomic DNA. On the Illumina HiSeq System, the amplified TCR beta libraries were sequenced as 87-base-pair reads. The authors processed their data as follows. Across the 670 or so repertoires, a later analysis counted 80 million or so unique TCR beta chains, 9.5 million to 12 million of which were shared by at least two donors. Raw reads were error-corrected and collapsed into unique sequences by a nearest-neighbor algorithm in which closely related sequences were merged to remove PCR and sequencing errors. CDR3 sequences were aligned to IMGT reference sequences to assign V, D and J gene segments. For a sequence to be retained, a match of at least six nucleotides was required to both a V gene segment and a J gene segment. Rearrangements were classified as productive when the CDR3 lacked stop codons and remained in frame with V and J, and all other rearrangements were classified as non-productive. CDR3 was defined according to IMGT convention as the region running from the second conserved V-encoded cysteine to the conserved J-encoded phenylalanine. The earlier analysis of 500 to 750 of the donors excluded any sequence lacking an unambiguous match to a single V gene segment. In an earlier analysis of approximately 500 of the donors, a V segment was called functional when productive rearrangements were above 56.7%, and segregating when the standard deviation between donors exceeded 5%. To diagnose cytomegalovirus status from the catalog of TCR beta chain sequences, a statistical classification framework was built. In a later analysis, V and J genes were assigned by comparing TCR nucleotide sequences against IMGT/GENE-DB human TR gene sequences. In a later analysis, CDR3 sequences and most-parsimonious VDJ recombination scenarios were assigned using the TCRdist pipeline. In a later analysis, every TCR beta chain was defined by the combination of its CDR3 amino acid sequence and its V-gene family, and reads without a unique V-gene family were dropped. To address suspected cross-contamination and a sequencing artifact, a later analysis removed around 600 highly shared, low-generation-probability nucleotide sequences. In a later analysis, a clonal expansion index for each public chain was calculated from normalized within-repertoire ranks of inferred template counts. In a later analysis, generation probabilities were computed with a VDJ recombination model fitted to out-of-frame rearrangements, and the resulting probabilities were checked against IGoR. A later analysis scored TCR-TCR, TCR-HLA and TCR-CMV co-occurrence with hypergeometric tests, applying a repertoire-size bias correction to TCR pairs. In a later analysis, false discovery rates were estimated by permuting HLA or CMV assignments 20 times. A later analysis grouped co-occurring TCRs with DBSCAN, adding TCRdist sequence similarity when clustering within HLA-allele-positive subsets. Repertoires with fewer than 30,000 or more than 120,000 public chains were left out of co-occurrence clustering, as were roughly five repertoires with anomalous nucleotide sharing. TCRdb took over this immuneACCESS table, retaining in-frame rearrangements with V and J assigned. Such tables are incomplete; in checked studies, under half of the missing clones stem from an unresolved V gene, and the remainder is unexplained. V, J and clone size are those of that table, while D and trimming were read from the DNA. The sample table contains roughly 50,000 clones; only one count was recorded for 82% of them. The biggest ten clones account for around 2.9% of the sample.

Overall results and qualifications from the work: The authors suggested that the approach could potentially be generalized to other disease states and immunological phenotypes. Because HLA typing was unavailable for some donors at each locus, only the typed subset was used in association tests. Specific HLA alleles were associated with 15,000 to 20,000 TCR beta sequences at a false discovery rate of 0.05 in a later analysis. According to a later analysis, parvovirus B19, influenza, CMV and Epstein-Barr virus appeared linked to several top co-occurrence clusters. In this cohort, only TCR beta chains were sequenced, and detectable features were limited by the absence of alpha or paired-chain data. Compared with the approximately 700-donor mean, donors in an Asian-associated ancestry cluster had fewer N-insertions in productive TCRs, according to a later genetic analysis. A further reported finding was that TCR beta sequences accurately predicted the HLA-A and HLA-B alleles for most subjects in the first cohort. Across donors, most TCR sequences were observed very rarely, whereas some public TCRs were present in many individuals. Compared with equally common non-associated chains, HLA-associated TCR beta chains in a later analysis were more clonally expanded and had lower generation probabilities. In vitro tests confirmed that a few of the cytomegalovirus-associated TCR beta chains recognize cytomegalovirus antigens. Cytomegalovirus status was reported to be diagnosed by the classifier with high specificity and sensitivity in both the original and validation cohorts. The sequencing pipeline was judged likely to have produced a cluster of highly shared sequence variants as a technical artifact. The 87-base-pair reads could not distinguish some IMGT-functional V segments, including TRBV6-2 and TRBV6-3, so those segments were excluded. Correlated functional status among segregating V segments might be attributable to linkage disequilibrium, but an unknown experimental factor could not be ruled out. When HLA alleles, especially DR and DQ, strongly co-occurred, TCR associations were difficult to assign to individual alleles. CMV serostatus was the only immune exposure information available for the cohort. In a later analysis, TCR association rates were found to vary across HLA loci, with the most associated TCRs seen for DRB1 alleles and the fewest for HLA-C alleles. An association between a missense DCLRE1C variant and V-gene and J-gene trimming of TCR beta chains was found in a later genetic analysis and replicated in an independent cohort. Presence/absence analyses assumed roughly uniform sequencing depth across donors, an assumption that may not hold. In an earlier analysis of under 600 of the donors, most TCR beta V segments were observed in productive rearrangements about 90% or about 30% of the time, broadly matching IMGT annotations. The study listed over 150 TCR beta chains as associated with cytomegalovirus. A later analysis found that most CMV-associated TCR beta chains appeared HLA-restricted, with HLA associations seemingly driven largely by CMV exposure. The earlier analysis of 587 of the donors excluded around 17 rarely observed V segments, including chromosome 9 orphons, because counts were too low.

A note on this clone: Its antigen remains undetermined. Base-call qualities are not available, and no considerably larger clone is one nucleotide away.

The cohort comprised fewer than 750 healthy bone marrow donors. Cohort members were all nominally healthy when sampled, although unrecorded immune exposures were likely present. The donor was CMV seronegative and belonged to the group of more than 300 seronegative cohort members. A peripheral blood sample was provided by each donor, and peripheral blood mononuclear cells were used for TCR beta sequencing. Genomic DNA extraction from the blood cell samples was performed with the Qiagen DNeasy Blood Extraction Kit. Recombination linked TRBV19 to TRBJ2-7, and TRBD2 matches 10 of the central bases. The sample comprised PBMCs. The TCR comes from a woman aged 18-35 years in good health and CMV-seronegative. The CDR3 sequence is CASSSSGGPYEQYF. The DNA is TGTGCCAGTAGTTCTAGCGGGGGTCCCTACGAGCAGTACTTC.